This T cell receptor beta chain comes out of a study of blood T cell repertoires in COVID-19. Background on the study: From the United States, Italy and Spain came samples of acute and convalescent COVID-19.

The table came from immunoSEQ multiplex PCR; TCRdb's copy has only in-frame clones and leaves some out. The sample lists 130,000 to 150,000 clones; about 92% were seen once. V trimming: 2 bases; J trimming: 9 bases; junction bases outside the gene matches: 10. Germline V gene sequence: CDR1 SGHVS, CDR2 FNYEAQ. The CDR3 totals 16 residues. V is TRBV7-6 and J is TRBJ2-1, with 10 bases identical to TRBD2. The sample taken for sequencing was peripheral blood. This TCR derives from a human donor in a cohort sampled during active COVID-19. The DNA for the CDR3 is TGTGCCAGCAGCTTAAGTGGGGCTAGCGGGGGTGTTGAGCAGTTCTTC. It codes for CASSLSGASGGVEQFF.